Below are 2 T cell receptor beta chains sequenced from a single sample in a study of metastatic and nonmetastatic thyroid tumors. Prior to thyroid surgery, none of the patients had received any treatment. TCRdb reanalyzed the PCR reads with MiXCR. This table has fewer than 7,000 clones, 29% appearing once. Sample: adjacent normal tissue. These receptors all come from a female donor with papillary thyroid cancer or a benign thyroid nodule (not recorded which). Some clones in this sample may be carry-over from other donors' samples.

The chain couples TRBV7-3 to TRBJ2-3; tentative D call: TRBD1 (5 bases). The V end was cut by 1 base, the J end by 2 bases, with 13 bases between. Germline V lookup: CDR1 SGHTA, CDR2 FQGTGA. The CDR3 length is 16 residues. Here the CDR3 reads CASSLILGGATDTQYF. The CDR3, as DNA: TGTGCCAGCAGCTTAATCCTAGGTGGGGCCACAGATACGCAGTATTTT. The full variable domain, rest sourced from reference TRBV7-3 and TRBJ2-3, is GAGVSQTPSNKVTEKGKYVELRCDPISGHTALYWYRQSLGQGPEFLIYFQGTGAADDSGLPNDRFFAVRPEGSVSTLKIQRTERGDSAVYLCASSLILGGATDTQYFGPGTRLTVL.

By share, this clone ranks as medium-sized. The V gene is TRBV2, the J gene TRBJ1-1; D is undetermined. Trimming removed 6 bases from V and 3 bases from J, with 11 bases in between. CDR1 and CDR2 (germline): SNHLY, FYNNEI. The CDR3 extends over 13 amino acids. DNA of the CDR3: TGTGCCAGCAGCGTAGAGTTGGACACTGAAGCTTTCTTT. Translating gives CASSVELDTEAFF.